The 14 T cell receptor beta chains reported below all come from one sample, sequenced in a study of T cells in Graves' hyperthyroidism and ophthalmopathy. From RNA transcripts, TCR beta CDR3 regions were amplified. RT-PCR in the first round (using the HTBI primer set) targeted the TCR CDR3. TCRdb passed the multiplex PCR reads through MiXCR, listing each CDR3 protein once. This sample carries 650,000 to 750,000 distinct CDR3 sequences, 14% of them seen once, and the ten largest clones take roughly 10%. Input material: blood. Receptor source: a woman aged 18 to 35 with Graves' hyperthyroidism.

This clonotype has at least ten counts. The chain has TRBV27 and TRBJ2-3, with D perhaps matching TRBD1 (6 bases). The CDR3 spans 15 residues. Deletions cut 5 bases from V and 1 base from J, with 13 bases between. The germline V gene has CDR1 MNHEY and CDR2 SMNVEV (reference sequence). In DNA form, the CDR3 reads TGTGCCAGCAGTCCCAGGGGAAAGGGCACAGATACGCAGTATTTT. Amino acids: CASSPRGKGTDTQYF.

This clonotype was seen ten or more times. The chain couples TRBV5-1 to TRBJ2-1, with D perhaps matching TRBD1 (6 bases). Trimming took off 4 bases at V and 8 bases at J, with 13 bases between the two ends. The CDR3 has 13 residues. Germline lookup yields CDR1 SGHRS and CDR2 YFSETQ. The CDR3 DNA reads as TGCGCCAGCAGCGGGCCACAGGGCTATGAGCAGTTCTTC. Protein sequence: CASSGPQGYEQFF.

The gene calls are TRBV6-1 and TRBJ2-1; TRBD2 matches 13 bases. Germline-derived CDR1 and CDR2 are MNHNS and SASEGT. V lost 6 bases and J lost 2; bases outside the gene matches: 22. The CDR3 consists of 22 residues. This CDR3 reads CASRHTTPLAGGDDPTYNEQFF. DNA for the CDR3: TGTGCCAGCAGACACACAACCCCACTAGCGGGAGGGGACGACCCCACCTACAATGAGCAGTTCTTC.

This clonotype was observed a handful of times. V is TRBV4-1 and J is TRBJ2-1; 7 nucleotides agree with TRBD2. V gave up 5 bases and J gave up 6 bases; unmatched junction bases: 10. From germline, CDR1 is MGHRA and CDR2 YSYEKL. The CDR3 is 15 amino acids. CDR3 amino acids: CASSATERGFNEQFF. CDR3 in DNA: TGCGCCAGCAGCGCGACCGAGCGGGGTTTCAATGAGCAGTTCTTC.

The chain employs TRBV6-2 or TRBV6-3 and TRBJ1-3, with TRBD1 as a possible D gene (5 bases). The CDR3 spans 15 residues. V shed 6 bases and J shed 0 bases, with 12 bases lying between them. Germline V gene sequence: CDR1 MNHEY, CDR2 SVGEGT. The DNA of the CDR3 is TGTGCCAGCAGCATATACGACAGCTCTGGAAACACCATATATTTT. Translating gives CASSIYDSSGNTIYF.

Many counts were recorded for this clonotype. The V and J genes are TRBV30 and TRBJ2-3, with no clear D. The V gene's germline CDR1 is GTSNPN and CDR2 SVGIG (reference sequence). With 1 base removed from V and 4 bases from J, the gap between germline ends came to 3 bases. The CDR3 is 11 residues long. This CDR3 reads CAWSDSDTQYF. The CDR3 bases are TGTGCCTGGAGTGACTCAGATACGCAGTATTTT.

CDR3 sequence reads: CSARWGEWGYTF. The CDR3 region has the DNA TGCAGTGCTAGATGGGGGGAGTGGGGCTACACCTTC. This chain connects TRBV20-1 to TRBJ1-2; possibly TRBD1 for D (5 bases). Germline V gene data show CDR1 as DFQATT and CDR2 as SNEGSKA (reference sequence). This CDR3 region has 12 residues. Trimming removed 2 bases at V and 8 bases at J, with 12 bases between.

The table lists this clonotype with many counts. This chain uses TRBV6-2 or TRBV6-3 with TRBJ1-5, with 8 positions matching TRBD1. Trimming at V came to 1 base and at J to 11 bases, leaving 10 bases not matched to a gene. CDR1 and CDR2 (germline): MNHEY, SVGEGT. There are 15 residues in the CDR3. The CDR3 region is CASSYYPGQAGSQHF. The DNA of the CDR3 is TGTGCCAGCAGTTACTACCCGGGACAGGCCGGGTCCCAGCATTTT.

This clonotype was detected only a few times. The chain couples TRBV5-1 to TRBJ2-7; D is unclear. V lost 3 bases and J lost 6, with 22 bases in between. The CDR3 has 16 amino acids. The germline gives CDR1 SGHRS, CDR2 YFSETQ. Here the CDR3 DNA reads TGCGCCAGCAGCTCCTCTCGGGCCCTAAAAACCAGCGAGCAGTACTTC. Its protein is CASSSSRALKTSEQYF.

The V call is TRBV4-1, the J call TRBJ2-7, with 10 nucleotides matching TRBD2. J gave up 0 bases and V 4 bases, and 6 bases lay outside the gene matches. The CDR3 sequence is 16 residues long. Germline CDR1 reads MGHRA; CDR2 reads YSYEKL. The DNA of the CDR3 is TGCGCCAGCAGCCTCGGACTAGCGGACTTCTCCTACGAGCAGTACTTC. It translates to CASSLGLADFSYEQYF.

This clonotype showed up many times. The V and J genes are TRBV30 and TRBJ2-4; 10 nucleotides agree with TRBD1. The CDR3 is 15 residues long. CDR1 GTSNPN and CDR2 SVGIG come from the germline V gene (reference sequence). The junction had 7 bases not matched to a gene; V was cut back by 1 base and J by 7 bases. The CDR3 loop is CAWSGTGGARNIQYF. The CDR3 DNA reads as TGTGCCTGGAGTGGGACAGGGGGGGCCAGGAACATTCAGTACTTC. Drawing the rest from reference TRBV30 and TRBJ2-4, the complete variable domain is SQTIHQWPATLVQPVGSPLSLECTVEGTSNPNLYWYRQAAGRGLQLLFYSVGIGQISSEVPQNLSASRPQDRQFILSSKKLLLSDSGFYLCAWSGTGGARNIQYFGAGTRLSVL.

The chain has TRBV19 and TRBJ1-5; D remains ambiguous. This CDR3 comprises 14 residues. Per the germline V gene, CDR1 is LNHDA and CDR2 is SQIVND (reference sequence). V was clipped by 4 bases and J by 1 base, with 8 bases between them. CDR3 region: CASSTGPSNQPQHF. The CDR3 nucleotides are TGTGCCAGTAGTACCGGACCGAGCAATCAGCCCCAGCATTTT.

On this clonotype: A much larger clone lies a single base off, so this may be a read error. The V call is TRBV12-3 or TRBV12-4, the J call TRBJ1-1, with D tentatively TRBD1 (6 bases). Trimming left V 6 bases short and J 13 bases short, with 18 bases between. The CDR3 covers 12 residues. The CDR3 here is CASRYGAGDGFF. CDR3 DNA sequence: TGTGCCAGCAGATACGGGGCAGGGGACGGTTTCTTT.

This clonotype has just a few counts. V gene TRBV4-3 combines with J gene TRBJ2-7; 11 positions match TRBD1. Germline lookup yields CDR1 LGHNA and CDR2 YSLEER. The CDR3 runs 15 residues. V was pared by 1 base and J by 6 bases, with 5 bases of the junction left unmatched. The CDR3 loop is CASSQVDRGLGEQYF. The CDR3 nucleotides are TGCGCCAGCAGCCAAGTGGACAGGGGGCTCGGCGAGCAGTACTTC.